The 9 T cell receptor beta chains given below trace back to one sample, sequenced in a study of T cells in Graves' hyperthyroidism and ophthalmopathy. What was amplified from RNA transcripts were TCR beta CDR3 regions. The TCR CDR3 was amplified in a first-round RT-PCR using the HTBI primer set. TCRdb called the multiplex PCR reads again in MiXCR, with one record for every CDR3 protein. The sample contains about 570,000 distinct CDR3 sequences, about 45% of which appear only once. Sequencing was done on a sample of peripheral blood or thyroid tissue (not recorded which). The source of these receptors is an adult woman with Graves' disease, either hyperthyroidism or ophthalmopathy (not recorded which).

The rearrangement joins TRBV18 to TRBJ1-5; possibly TRBD1 for D (5 bases). The CDR3 spans 18 residues. The germline V and J ends were trimmed by 3 bases and 5 bases, with 23 bases remaining between them. Germline V gene lookup returns CDR1 KGHSH and CDR2 LQKENI. The CDR3 here is CASSPEGGTRLMYQPQHF. Here the CDR3 DNA reads TGTGCCAGCTCACCGGAGGGTGGGACTCGGTTAATGTATCAGCCCCAGCATTTT.

This clonotype was observed many times. The genes are TRBV20-1 and TRBJ2-5; TRBD2 might be the D (5 bases). Per the germline V gene, CDR1 is DFQATT and CDR2 is SNEGSKA (reference sequence). CDR3 length equals 13 residues. Trimming cost V 5 bases and J 5 bases, with 15 bases left between them. The CDR3: CSAPDGRGETQYF. For the CDR3, the DNA is TGCAGTGCTCCAGATGGGAGAGGGGAGACCCAGTACTTC.

In this sample, this clonotype turned up a few times. The chain recombines TRBV28 with TRBJ2-5, with D possibly TRBD2 on 6 matching bases. This CDR3 has 14 residues. The V and J ends lost 6 bases and 5 bases respectively, with 16 bases between them. Per the germline V gene, CDR1 is MDHEN and CDR2 is SYDVKM. CDR3 protein: CASSQTGREETQYF. The CDR3 DNA reads as TGTGCCAGCAGCCAAACAGGACGGGAGGAGACCCAGTACTTC. The full variable domain, rest sourced from reference TRBV28 and TRBJ2-5, is DVKVTQSSRYLVKRTGEKVFLECVQDMDHENMFWYRQDPGLGLRLIYFSYDVKMKEKGDIPEGYSVSREKKERFSLILESASTNQTSMYLCASSQTGREETQYFGPGTRLLVL.

This chain joins TRBV5-6 and TRBJ1-2; D is perhaps TRBD1 (6 bases). Germline V lookup: CDR1 SGHDT, CDR2 YYEEEE. V dropped 4 bases and J dropped 4 bases, with 11 bases sitting between them. The CDR3 covers 13 residues. The CDR3 loop reads CASSTGQPYGYTF. CDR3 bases: TGTGCCAGCAGCACGGGACAACCCTATGGCTACACCTTC.

This clonotype was observed a handful of times. The rearrangement uses TRBV28 and TRBJ2-5; weak D call: TRBD2 (6 bases). Trimming shortened V by 4 bases and J by 5 bases, and 20 bases separated the two germline ends. CDR1 MDHEN and CDR2 SYDVKM come from the germline V gene. The CDR3 has 16 amino acids. Here the CDR3 DNA reads TGTGCCAGCAGTTCGATTACCGGACTAAAATTTGAGACCCAGTACTTC. It yields the protein CASSSITGLKFETQYF.

The chain links TRBV20-1 to TRBJ2-7; D may be TRBD1 (6 bases). Trimming shortened V by 6 bases and J by 2 bases, and 14 bases separated the two germline ends. This CDR3 has 13 amino acids. CDR1 and CDR2 (germline): DFQATT, SNEGSKA (reference sequence). CDR3 region: CSARPGQTYEQYF. The CDR3 bases are TGCAGTGCAAGACCGGGACAAACCTACGAGCAGTACTTC.

This clonotype was observed a single time. The chain joins TRBV11-2 to TRBJ2-7; tentatively, D is TRBD1 (5 bases). The length of the CDR3 is 13 residues. Germline values: CDR1 SGHAT, CDR2 FQNNGV. Trimming removed 5 bases at V and 6 bases at J, with 14 bases between. Written as DNA, the CDR3 is TGTGCCAGCAGCCCGTCCAGGGTCCGCGAGCAGTACTTC. This sequence encodes CASSPSRVREQYF.

This clonotype was counted at least ten times. This chain links TRBV28 with TRBJ2-5; D call uncertain. V shed 6 bases and J shed 2 bases, with 7 bases lying between them. Germline assignment: CDR1 MDHEN and CDR2 SYDVKM. The length of the CDR3 is 12 residues. CDR3 in amino acids: CASSLTQETQYF. Written as DNA, the CDR3 is TGTGCCAGCAGCCTGACTCAAGAGACCCAGTACTTC.

The chain joins TRBV29-1 to TRBJ2-7; D could derive from TRBD1 or TRBD2 (5 bases each). Germline V gene lookup returns CDR1 SQVTM and CDR2 ANQGSEA. This CDR3 comprises 11 residues. Trimming removed 6 bases from V and 6 bases from J, with 12 bases in between. The CDR3 nucleotides are TGCAGCGTACCGAGTGGGGGCGAGCAGTACTTC. Protein product: CSVPSGGEQYF.